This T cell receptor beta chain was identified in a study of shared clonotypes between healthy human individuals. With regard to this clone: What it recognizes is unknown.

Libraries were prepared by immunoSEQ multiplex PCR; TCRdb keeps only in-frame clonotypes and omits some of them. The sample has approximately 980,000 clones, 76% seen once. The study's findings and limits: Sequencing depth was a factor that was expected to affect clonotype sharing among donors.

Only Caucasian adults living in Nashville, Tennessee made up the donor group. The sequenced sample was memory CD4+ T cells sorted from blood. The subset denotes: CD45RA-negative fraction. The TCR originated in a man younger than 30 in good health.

In DNA, the CDR3 is TGTGCCAGCAGCTTAACGCAGGGGGCCAATCAGCCCCAGCATTTT. Amino acid sequence: CASSLTQGANQPQHF. The V and J genes are TRBV7-6 and TRBJ1-5, with 8 bases fitting TRBD1. J gave up 3 bases and V 2 bases, and 3 bases lay outside the gene matches. The germline gives CDR1 SGHVS, CDR2 FNYEAQ. CDR3 length: 15 residues.